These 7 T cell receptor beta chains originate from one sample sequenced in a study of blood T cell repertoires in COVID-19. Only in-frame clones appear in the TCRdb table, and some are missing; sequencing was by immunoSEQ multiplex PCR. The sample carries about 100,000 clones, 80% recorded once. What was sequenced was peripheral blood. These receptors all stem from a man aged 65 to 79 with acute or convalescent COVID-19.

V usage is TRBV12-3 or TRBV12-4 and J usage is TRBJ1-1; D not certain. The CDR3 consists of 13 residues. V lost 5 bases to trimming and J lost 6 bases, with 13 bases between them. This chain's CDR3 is CASSGSRSSEAFF. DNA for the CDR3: TGTGCCAGCAGTGGATCCAGGTCCTCTGAAGCTTTCTTT.

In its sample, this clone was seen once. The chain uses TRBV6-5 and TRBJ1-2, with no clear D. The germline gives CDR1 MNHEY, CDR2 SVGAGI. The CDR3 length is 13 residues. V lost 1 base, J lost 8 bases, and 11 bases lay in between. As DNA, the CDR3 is TGTGCCAGCAGTTACTACCCGCTCGGGGGCTACACCTTC. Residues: CASSYYPLGGYTF.

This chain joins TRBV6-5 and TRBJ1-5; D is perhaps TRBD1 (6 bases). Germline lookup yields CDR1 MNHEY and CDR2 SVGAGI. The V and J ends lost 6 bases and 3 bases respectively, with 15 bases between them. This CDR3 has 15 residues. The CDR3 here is CASSRVGGDNQPQHF. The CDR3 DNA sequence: TGTGCCAGCAGCCGGGTAGGGGGGGACAATCAGCCCCAGCATTTT.

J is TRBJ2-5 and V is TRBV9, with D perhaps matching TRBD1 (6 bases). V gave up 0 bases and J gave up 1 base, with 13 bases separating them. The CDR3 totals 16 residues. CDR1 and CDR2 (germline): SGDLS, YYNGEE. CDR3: CASSVGIGGVQETQYF. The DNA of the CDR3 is TGTGCCAGCAGCGTAGGTATAGGGGGAGTCCAAGAGACCCAGTACTTC.

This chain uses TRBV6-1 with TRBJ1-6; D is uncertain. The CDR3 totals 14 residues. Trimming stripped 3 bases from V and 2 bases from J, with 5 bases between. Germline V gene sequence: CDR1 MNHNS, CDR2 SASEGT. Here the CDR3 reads CASSDPAYNSPLHF. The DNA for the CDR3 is TGTGCCAGCAGTGACCCAGCCTATAATTCACCCCTCCACTTT.

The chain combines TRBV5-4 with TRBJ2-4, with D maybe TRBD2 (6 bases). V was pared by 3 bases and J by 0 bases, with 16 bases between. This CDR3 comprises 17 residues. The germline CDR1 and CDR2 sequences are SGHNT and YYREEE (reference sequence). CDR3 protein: CASSSTGTSKAKNIQYF. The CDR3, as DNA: TGTGCCAGCAGCTCTACCGGGACTTCTAAAGCCAAAAACATTCAGTACTTC.

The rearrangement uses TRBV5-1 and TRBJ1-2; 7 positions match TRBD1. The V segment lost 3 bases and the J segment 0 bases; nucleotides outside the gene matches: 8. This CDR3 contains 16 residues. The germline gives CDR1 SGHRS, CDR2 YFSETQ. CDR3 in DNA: TGCGCCAGCAGCTCCCAGACGGGGACAGCTAACTATGGCTACACCTTC. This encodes CASSSQTGTANYGYTF.